The 31 T cell receptor beta chains reported below all come from one sample, sequenced in a study of T cells in Graves' hyperthyroidism and ophthalmopathy. What was amplified from RNA transcripts were TCR beta CDR3 regions. HTBI primers were employed in a first-round RT-PCR of the TCR CDR3. TCRdb independently ran MiXCR on the multiplex PCR reads; one entry per CDR3 protein. The table lists fewer than 350,000 distinct CDR3 sequences, 10% to 15% of them singletons, with almost 8% in the top ten. The specimen was blood. The source is a woman in her thirties with Graves' hyperthyroidism that later progressed to Graves' ophthalmopathy.

J is TRBJ2-2 and V is TRBV4-3; D is tentatively TRBD1 or TRBD2 (5 bases each). Germline V gives CDR1 LGHNA, CDR2 YSLEER. The germline V and J ends were trimmed by 1 base and 7 bases, with 10 bases remaining between them. CDR3 size: 14 residues. The CDR3 DNA sequence: TGCGCCAGCAGCCAAGTGGGGGTTAACGGGGAGCTGTTTTTT. Encoded protein: CASSQVGVNGELFF.

In this sample, this clonotype turned up many times. The chain is built from TRBV27 and TRBJ1-6; D is uncertain. CDR3 length: 13 residues. V gave up 2 bases and J gave up 9 bases, with 8 bases separating them. Germline V gene data show CDR1 as MNHEY and CDR2 as SMNVEV (reference sequence). The CDR3 reads CASSLRESSPLHF. The CDR3 coding sequence is TGTGCCAGCAGTTTACGGGAGAGTTCACCCCTCCACTTT.

In its sample, this clonotype was seen many times. This chain uses TRBV19 with TRBJ1-1; D may be TRBD1 (6 bases). This CDR3 comprises 14 residues. Trimming stripped 6 bases from V and 7 bases from J, with 18 bases between. Germline values: CDR1 LNHDA, CDR2 SQIVND (reference sequence). CDR3 region: CASRVPRDTDEAFF. The CDR3 nucleotides read TGTGCCAGTAGGGTGCCCCGGGACACCGATGAAGCTTTCTTT.

The J gene is TRBJ2-2, the V gene TRBV5-4; D may be TRBD2 (6 bases). The ends were cut back, 4 bases at V and 5 bases at J, with 15 bases in the middle. Germline CDR1 SGHNT, CDR2 YYREEE (reference sequence). The CDR3 has 15 amino acids. The CDR3 bases are TGTGCCAGCAGCCTACTAAGCCGGGGGACCGGGGAGCTGTTTTTT. As protein: CASSLLSRGTGELFF.

This clonotype was counted many times. This rearrangement joins TRBV5-1 to TRBJ1-2; D remains unclear. The germline gives CDR1 SGHRS, CDR2 YFSETQ. Trimming pared 2 bases from V and 1 base from J, leaving 18 bases between. This CDR3 has 17 residues. CDR3 sequence: CASSLTGGDLLNYGYTF. CDR3 bases: TGCGCCAGCAGCTTAACGGGCGGAGACCTCCTTAACTATGGCTACACCTTC. Full variable domain (remainder filled in from reference TRBV5-1 and TRBJ1-2): KAGVTQTPRYLIKTRGQQVTLSCSPISGHRSVSWYQQTPGQGLQFLFEYFSETQRNKGNFPGRFSGRQFSNSRSEMNVSTLELGDSALYLCASSLTGGDLLNYGYTFGSGTRLTVV.

This clonotype was counted many times. The chain has TRBV6-2 or TRBV6-3 and TRBJ1-2; possible D gene TRBD1, 5 bases. The CDR3 is made up of 12 amino acids. From germline, CDR1 is MNHEY and CDR2 SVGEGT. V gave up 2 bases and J gave up 4 bases, with 5 bases separating them. The CDR3: CASSYDSYGYTF. CDR3 nucleotide sequence: TGTGCCAGCAGTTACGACAGCTATGGCTACACCTTC.

This clonotype came up many times. This chain uses TRBV28 with TRBJ2-5; D gene unclear. The germline V gene encodes CDR1 MDHEN and CDR2 SYDVKM. The CDR3 has 14 amino acids. V was cut by 6 bases and J by 5 bases, with 16 bases left in between. CDR3 residues: CASSRPPGRETQYF. The CDR3 bases are TGTGCCAGCAGCCGGCCGCCGGGCCGGGAGACCCAGTACTTC.

V is TRBV7-9 and J is TRBJ2-7; unclear D gene. The V end lost 2 bases, the J end lost 2 bases, and 7 bases lay between the germline ends. The CDR3 consists of 13 residues. Looked up from germline, CDR1 is SEHNR and CDR2 is FQNEAQ (reference sequence). CDR3 coding DNA: TGTGCCAGCAGCTTAATCCTTACCTACGAGCAGTACTTC. It codes for CASSLILTYEQYF.

This clonotype was found many times. This chain uses TRBV28 with TRBJ2-1; 12 bases fit TRBD2. Per the germline V gene, CDR1 is MDHEN and CDR2 is SYDVKM. The CDR3 extends over 15 amino acids. J was trimmed by 1 base and V by 8 bases; bases with no gene match: 3. The CDR3 nucleotides are TGTGCCAGCCGGACTAGCGGGGTTTCCTACAATGAGCAGTTCTTC. Translated, it gives CASRTSGVSYNEQFF.

V and J are TRBV3-1 and TRBJ1-4; 8 bases are shared with TRBD1. V lost 2 bases to trimming and J lost 6 bases; unmatched junction nucleotides: 5. Germline CDR1 reads LGHDT; CDR2 reads YNNKEL (reference sequence). There are 15 residues in the CDR3. CDR3 region: CASSQRTQGDEKLFF. In nucleotides, the CDR3 is TGTGCCAGCAGCCAACGGACACAGGGGGATGAAAAACTGTTTTTT.

The sample holds many counts of this clonotype. This chain connects TRBV7-8 to TRBJ1-6; 9 bases map to TRBD1. CDR1 and CDR2 from the germline V gene are SGHVS and FQNEAQ. After removal of 3 bases from V and 10 bases from J, the junction contained 10 bases not matched to a gene. CDR3 length equals 16 residues. The CDR3 coding sequence is TGTGCCAGCAGCTTCGCCTCGGGACAGGGAAACTCACCCCTCCACTTT. Its protein product is CASSFASGQGNSPLHF. The full variable domain, in which reference TRBV7-8 and TRBJ1-6 provide the parts outside the CDR3, is GAGVSQSPRYKVAKRGQDVALRCDPISGHVSLFWYQQALGQGPEFLTYFQNEAQLDKSGLPSDRFFAERPEGSVSTLKIQRTQQEDSAVYLCASSFASGQGNSPLHFGNGTRLTVT.

V is TRBV4-3 and J is TRBJ1-1; the D is unclear. V shed 0 bases and J shed 5 bases, with 13 bases lying between them. Germline loops: CDR1 LGHNA, CDR2 YSLEER. The CDR3 length is 15 residues. In DNA, the CDR3 is TGCGCCAGCAGCCAAGATTCCCGGACGGGGACTGAAGCTTTCTTT. This translates into CASSQDSRTGTEAFF.

This clonotype was counted at least ten times. The rearrangement joins TRBV7-8 to TRBJ1-5, with D perhaps TRBD1 (6 bases). The CDR3 runs 15 residues. The ends were cut back, 1 base at V and 9 bases at J, with 16 bases in the middle. CDR1 is SGHVS, CDR2 FQNEAQ, per germline. CDR3 sequence reads: CASSLVGGVRRPQHF. CDR3 DNA: TGTGCCAGCAGCTTAGTAGGGGGAGTGAGGCGGCCCCAGCATTTT.

V gene TRBV7-2 combines with J gene TRBJ2-1; 9 bases are shared with TRBD2. Germline CDR1 and CDR2: SGHTA and FQGNSA. This CDR3 is built from 16 residues. The V segment lost 5 bases and the J segment 8 bases; nucleotides outside the gene matches: 13. CDR3 region: CASSRGGSGSMDEQFF. As DNA, the CDR3 is TGTGCCAGCAGCCGGGGGGGTAGCGGGAGTATGGATGAGCAGTTCTTC.

This clonotype has at least ten counts. The chain uses TRBV6-2 or TRBV6-3 and TRBJ2-1; D unresolved. CDR3 length: 14 residues. CDR1 is MNHEY and CDR2 is SVGEGT in the germline V gene. V lost 5 bases, J lost 7 bases, and 15 bases lay in between. CDR3 in amino acids: CASSLSISGNEQFF. The CDR3 coding sequence is TGTGCCAGCAGTCTTTCGATTAGTGGGAATGAGCAGTTCTTC.

The table lists this clonotype with a few counts. The chain joins TRBV19 to TRBJ1-1, with D unresolved. This CDR3 is 15 amino acids long. V shed 0 bases and J shed 3 bases, with 11 bases lying between them. CDR1 and CDR2 from the germline V gene are LNHDA and SQIVND (reference sequence). CDR3 nucleotide sequence: TGTGCCAGTAGTATAGAACTAAGCGGGGACACTGAAGCTTTCTTT. It yields the protein CASSIELSGDTEAFF. The whole variable domain, remainder taken from reference TRBV19 and TRBJ1-1, is DGGITQSPKYLFRKEGQNVTLSCEQNLNHDAMYWYRQDPGQGLRLIYYSQIVNDFQKGDIAEGYSVSREKKESFPLTVTSAQKNPTAFYLCASSIELSGDTEAFFGQGTRLTVV.

This clonotype came up a few times. The V call is TRBV6-2 or TRBV6-3, the J call TRBJ2-3; the match to TRBD2 covers 10 bases. CDR3 length equals 15 residues. Germline V gene sequence: CDR1 MNHEY, CDR2 SVGEGT. The V segment lost 9 bases and the J segment 2 bases; nucleotides outside the gene matches: 8. The CDR3 loop is CASKSGRAYTDTQYF. CDR3 coding DNA: TGTGCCAGTAAGAGCGGGAGGGCCTACACAGATACGCAGTATTTT.

This clonotype has a count of ten or more. The chain uses TRBV7-2 and TRBJ2-2; 7 bases are shared with TRBD2. The CDR3 runs to 14 residues. The V segment lost 1 base and the J segment 5 bases; nucleotides outside the gene matches: 1. Per the germline V gene, CDR1 is SGHTA and CDR2 is FQGNSA. Here the CDR3 reads CASSLVLATGELFF. The CDR3 DNA reads as TGTGCCAGCAGCTTAGTACTAGCGACCGGGGAGCTGTTTTTT.

The V gene is TRBV19, the J gene TRBJ1-4; the D is unclear. CDR3 length equals 13 residues. Trimming took 10 bases from V and 8 from J, leaving 17 bases between them. Germline V gene lookup returns CDR1 LNHDA and CDR2 SQIVND (reference sequence). DNA for the CDR3: TGTGCCACCTCCGGATCCCGGGTGGAAAAACTGTTTTTT. Its translation: CATSGSRVEKLFF.

At least ten counts were recorded for this clonotype. The chain carries TRBV28 and TRBJ1-5, with 7 bases aligning to TRBD1. The CDR3 length is 18 residues. Germline CDR1 MDHEN, CDR2 SYDVKM. The trim removed 5 bases at V and 2 bases at J, leaving 15 bases unmatched. CDR3: CASSRSTGTVSGNQPQHF. The CDR3 DNA sequence: TGTGCCAGCAGTCGGTCGACAGGGACGGTATCGGGCAATCAGCCCCAGCATTTT.

This clonotype showed up many times. The gene calls are TRBV12-3 or TRBV12-4 and TRBJ2-7, with a tentative D call TRBD2 (5 bases). Trimming left V 2 bases short and J 2 bases short, with 13 bases between. The CDR3 loop spans 15 amino acids. CDR3: CASSLRTDGTYEQYF. In DNA, the CDR3 is TGTGCCAGCAGTTTACGGACTGACGGGACCTACGAGCAGTACTTC.

This clonotype came up many times. The V and J genes are TRBV2 and TRBJ2-1, with no clear D. Trimming removed 7 bases at V and 7 bases at J, with 11 bases between. The germline CDR1 and CDR2 sequences are SNHLY and FYNNEI. This CDR3 is built from 12 residues. In nucleotides, the CDR3 is TGTGCCAGCAAGGAGAGGAGTAATGAGCAGTTCTTC. Its translation: CASKERSNEQFF.

This clonotype was counted many times. This chain connects TRBV7-8 to TRBJ1-5; no clear D gene. Germline CDR1 is SGHVS and CDR2 is FQNEAQ. This CDR3 has 16 residues. V was clipped by 7 bases and J by 0 bases, with 16 bases between them. The CDR3 bases are TGTGCCAGCACCCTCGGCGGCAGGTTTAGCAATCAGCCCCAGCATTTT. The encoded protein is CASTLGGRFSNQPQHF. The full variable domain, with the rest looked up from reference TRBV7-8 and TRBJ1-5, is GAGVSQSPRYKVAKRGQDVALRCDPISGHVSLFWYQQALGQGPEFLTYFQNEAQLDKSGLPSDRFFAERPEGSVSTLKIQRTQQEDSAVYLCASTLGGRFSNQPQHFGDGTRLSIL.

In its sample, this clonotype was seen many times. J is TRBJ2-7 and V is TRBV2; D gene unclear. There are 15 residues in the CDR3. The V and J ends lost 6 bases and 3 bases respectively, with 18 bases between them. Germline V gene lookup returns CDR1 SNHLY and CDR2 FYNNEI. DNA for the CDR3: TGTGCCAGCAGGGGTGATTCCACCTTTTTCTACGAGCAGTACTTC. Its translation: CASRGDSTFFYEQYF.

In its sample, this clonotype was seen many times. The chain employs TRBV11-1 and TRBJ2-7; no reliable D call. CDR3 length: 12 residues. The germline V gene encodes CDR1 SGHAT and CDR2 FQDESV (reference sequence). V lost 2 bases, J lost 3 bases, and 5 bases lay in between. The CDR3 loop reads CASSLRFYEQYF. The DNA of the CDR3 is TGTGCCAGCAGCTTAAGGTTCTACGAGCAGTACTTC.

This clonotype was seen repeatedly, ten times or more. The chain is built from TRBV24-1 and TRBJ2-3, with 9 bases identical to TRBD2. Germline V gives CDR1 KGHDR, CDR2 SFDVKD. V lost 5 bases, J lost 0 bases, and 5 bases stayed unmatched. CDR3 length equals 16 residues. CDR3 region: CATSAGLAGSTDTQYF. The DNA for the CDR3 is TGTGCCACCAGTGCGGGGCTAGCGGGAAGCACAGATACGCAGTATTTT.

This sequence joins TRBV30 and TRBJ2-2; D not resolved. Germline CDR1 GTSNPN, CDR2 SVGIG (reference sequence). V shed 7 bases and J shed 2 bases, with 14 bases lying between them. CDR3 length equals 14 residues. CDR3 coding DNA: TGTGCCTTACTACCCCTGTCTAACACCGGGGAGCTGTTTTTT. This gives the protein CALLPLSNTGELFF.

This clonotype appeared many times. The V gene is TRBV6-1, the J gene TRBJ1-5, with no clear D. Germline loops: CDR1 MNHNS, CDR2 SASEGT. Trimming pared 6 bases from V and 2 bases from J, leaving 20 bases between. The CDR3 sequence is 17 residues long. This CDR3 reads CASSPKDAARGNQPQHF. Written as DNA, the CDR3 is TGTGCCAGCAGCCCGAAGGATGCCGCTAGGGGCAATCAGCCCCAGCATTTT.

This clonotype was recorded a few times. In DNA, the CDR3 is TGCGCCAGCAGCTTGGGAGGGTTTCAAAACGAGCAGTACTTC. It is translated as CASSLGGFQNEQYF. The chain combines TRBV5-1 with TRBJ2-7; possibly TRBD2 for D (5 bases). The ends were cut back, 0 bases at V and 5 bases at J, with 12 bases in the middle. The CDR3 sequence is 14 residues long. CDR1 is SGHRS and CDR2 is YFSETQ in the germline V gene. Drawing the rest from reference TRBV5-1 and TRBJ2-7, the complete variable domain is KAGVTQTPRYLIKTRGQQVTLSCSPISGHRSVSWYQQTPGQGLQFLFEYFSETQRNKGNFPGRFSGRQFSNSRSEMNVSTLELGDSALYLCASSLGGFQNEQYFGPGTRLTVT.

About this clonotype itself: A much more abundant neighbour one base away suggests this may be a read error. V and J are TRBV29-1 and TRBJ2-1; the match to TRBD2 covers 7 bases. The CDR3 extends over 15 amino acids. Germline V gene lookup returns CDR1 SQVTM and CDR2 ANQGSEA. The CDR3 nucleotides read TGCAGCGTTGAAGATCGCCTTCTAGCGGACAATGAGGAGTTCTTC. Encoded protein: CSVEDRLLADNEEFF.

This clonotype showed up just a few times. This rearrangement joins TRBV6-5 to TRBJ2-1; D might be TRBD2 (6 bases). Germline loops: CDR1 MNHEY, CDR2 SVGAGI. The CDR3 totals 16 residues. V gave up 2 bases and J gave up 7 bases, with 18 bases separating them. The DNA of the CDR3 is TGTGCCAGCAGTTACGGCGGGACTTCTCCGCCTAATGAGCAGTTCTTC. Protein product: CASSYGGTSPPNEQFF.